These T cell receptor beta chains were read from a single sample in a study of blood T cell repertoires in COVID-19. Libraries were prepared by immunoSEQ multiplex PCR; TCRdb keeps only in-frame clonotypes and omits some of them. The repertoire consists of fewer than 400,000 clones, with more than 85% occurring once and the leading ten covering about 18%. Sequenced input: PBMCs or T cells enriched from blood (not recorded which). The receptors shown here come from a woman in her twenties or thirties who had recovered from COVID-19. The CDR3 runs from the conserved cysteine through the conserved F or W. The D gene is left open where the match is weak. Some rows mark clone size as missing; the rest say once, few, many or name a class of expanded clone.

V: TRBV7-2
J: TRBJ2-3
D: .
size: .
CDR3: CASSLDGTTDTQYF
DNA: TGTGCCAGCAGCTTAGATGGCACCACAGATACGCAGTATTTT

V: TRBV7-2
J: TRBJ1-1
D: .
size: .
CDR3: CASSLEEGLNTEAFF
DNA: TGTGCCAGCAGCTTAGAGGAGGGACTGAACACTGAAGCTTTCTTT

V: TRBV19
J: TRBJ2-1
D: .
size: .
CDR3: CASAPQAAPYNEQFF
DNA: TGTGCCAGTGCCCCCCAAGCGGCCCCCTACAATGAGCAGTTCTTC

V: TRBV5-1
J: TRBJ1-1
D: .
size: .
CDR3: CASSGGTGVEAFF
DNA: TGCGCCAGCAGCGGCGGAACAGGAGTTGAAGCTTTCTTT

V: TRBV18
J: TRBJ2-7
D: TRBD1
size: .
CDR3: CASSPPQGQGFYEQYF
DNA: TGTGCCAGCTCACCACCCCAAGGACAGGGGTTCTACGAGCAGTACTTC

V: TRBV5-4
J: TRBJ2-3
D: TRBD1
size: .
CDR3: CASSLRTGGSDTQYF
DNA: TGTGCCAGCAGCTTGAGGACAGGGGGCTCGGATACGCAGTATTTT

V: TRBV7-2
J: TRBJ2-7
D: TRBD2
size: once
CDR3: CASSLVPSGSPLGEQYF
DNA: TGTGCCAGCAGCTTAGTTCCTAGCGGGAGTCCGCTAGGCGAGCAGTACTTC

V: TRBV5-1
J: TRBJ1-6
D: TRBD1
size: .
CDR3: CASRGQGTSPLHF
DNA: TGCGCCAGCAGGGGACAGGGGACTTCACCCCTCCACTTT

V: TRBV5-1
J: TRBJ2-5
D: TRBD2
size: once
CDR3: CASSFGSGQETQYF
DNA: TGCGCCAGCAGCTTTGGTAGCGGGCAAGAGACCCAGTACTTC

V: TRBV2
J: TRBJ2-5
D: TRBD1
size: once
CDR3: CASSEFQGAPETQYF
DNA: TGTGCCAGCAGTGAATTTCAGGGGGCTCCAGAGACCCAGTACTTC

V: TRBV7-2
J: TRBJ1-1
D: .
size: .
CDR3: CASSPVGGGTEAFF
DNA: TGTGCCAGCAGCCCAGTTGGGGGCGGCACTGAAGCTTTCTTT

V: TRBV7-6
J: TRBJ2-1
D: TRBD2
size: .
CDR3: CASSLIAGEYNEQFF
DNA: TGTGCCAGCAGCTTAATAGCGGGGGAGTACAATGAGCAGTTCTTC

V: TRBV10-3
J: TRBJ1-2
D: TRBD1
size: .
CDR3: CAISEGTGAIYGYTF
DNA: TGTGCCATCAGTGAGGGGACAGGGGCGATCTATGGCTACACCTTC

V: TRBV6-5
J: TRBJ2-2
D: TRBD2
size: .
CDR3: CASRSGRYTGELFF
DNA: TGTGCCAGCAGGAGCGGGAGATACACCGGGGAGCTGTTTTTT

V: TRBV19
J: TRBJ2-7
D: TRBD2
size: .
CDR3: CASSIASGRASYEQYF
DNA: TGTGCCAGTAGTATCGCTAGCGGGAGGGCCTCGTACGAGCAGTACTTC

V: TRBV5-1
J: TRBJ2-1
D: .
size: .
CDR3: CASKDFSEQFF
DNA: TGCGCCAGCAAAGACTTTTCTGAGCAGTTCTTC

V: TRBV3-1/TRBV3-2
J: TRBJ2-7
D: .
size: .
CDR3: CASSTSGVSYEQYF
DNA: TGTGCCAGCAGCACCTCAGGGGTCTCCTACGAGCAGTACTTC

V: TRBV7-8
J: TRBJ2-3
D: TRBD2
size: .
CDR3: CASSLFLAGEGDTQYF
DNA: TGTGCCAGCAGCTTATTTTTAGCGGGAGAAGGAGATACGCAGTATTTT

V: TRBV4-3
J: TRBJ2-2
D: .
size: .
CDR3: CASSQVTRGSGELFF
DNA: TGCGCCAGCAGCCAAGTGACAAGGGGGTCCGGGGAGCTGTTTTTT

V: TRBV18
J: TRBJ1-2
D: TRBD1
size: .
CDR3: CASSQDREYGYTF
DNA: TGTGCCAGCTCCCAAGACAGGGAGTATGGCTACACCTTC

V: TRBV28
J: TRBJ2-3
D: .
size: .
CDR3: CASSGGTDTQYF
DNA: TGTGCCAGCAGCGGGGGAACAGATACGCAGTATTTT

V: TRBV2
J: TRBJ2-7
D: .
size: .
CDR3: CASSEEGLSSYEQYF
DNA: TGTGCCAGCAGTGAAGAGGGACTCAGCTCCTACGAGCAGTACTTC

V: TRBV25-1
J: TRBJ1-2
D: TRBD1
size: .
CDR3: CASSESPGGIGYTF
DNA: TGTGCCAGCAGTGAATCTCCAGGGGGCATTGGCTACACCTTC

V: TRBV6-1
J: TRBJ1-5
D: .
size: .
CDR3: CASRGQFNQPQHF
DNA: TGTGCCAGCAGAGGACAGTTCAATCAGCCCCAGCATTTT

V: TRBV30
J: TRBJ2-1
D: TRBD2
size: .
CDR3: CAWSPGLAANEQFF
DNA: TGTGCCTGGAGTCCCGGACTAGCGGCGAATGAGCAGTTCTTC

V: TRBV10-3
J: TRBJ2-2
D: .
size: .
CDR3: CAISLQGWEDGELFF
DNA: TGTGCCATCAGCCTCCAGGGCTGGGAGGACGGGGAGCTGTTTTTT

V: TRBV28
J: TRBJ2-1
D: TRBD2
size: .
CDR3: CASSFALAGHNEQFF
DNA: TGTGCCAGCAGTTTTGCACTAGCGGGACACAATGAGCAGTTCTTC

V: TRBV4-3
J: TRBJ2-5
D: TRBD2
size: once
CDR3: CASSQGLAGGPGETQYF
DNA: TGCGCCAGCAGCCAAGGACTAGCGGGGGGGCCGGGGGAGACCCAGTACTTC

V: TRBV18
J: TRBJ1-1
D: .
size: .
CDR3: CASSRTGTNTEAFF
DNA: TGTGCCAGCTCACGAACAGGGACGAACACTGAAGCTTTCTTT

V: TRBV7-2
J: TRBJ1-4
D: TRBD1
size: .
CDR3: CASSPQGAGDEKLFF
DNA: TGTGCCAGCAGCCCTCAGGGGGCTGGGGATGAAAAACTGTTTTTT

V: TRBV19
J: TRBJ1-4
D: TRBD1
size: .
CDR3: CASGGRQGAEKLFF
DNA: TGTGCCAGTGGAGGGAGGCAGGGGGCAGAAAAACTGTTTTTT

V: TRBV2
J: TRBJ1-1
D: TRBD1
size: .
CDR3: CASSRGQSFTEAFF
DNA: TGTGCCAGCAGTAGGGGACAGTCTTTCACTGAAGCTTTCTTT

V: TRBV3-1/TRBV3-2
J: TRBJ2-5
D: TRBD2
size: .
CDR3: CASSQRLAGTGRQETQYF
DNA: TGTGCCAGCAGCCAACGACTAGCGGGGACCGGACGGCAAGAGACCCAGTACTTC

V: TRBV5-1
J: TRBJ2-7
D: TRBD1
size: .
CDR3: CASSWDRRVEQYF
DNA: TGCGCCAGCAGCTGGGACAGGAGGGTCGAGCAGTACTTC

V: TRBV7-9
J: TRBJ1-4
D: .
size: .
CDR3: CASSLALVRRNEKLFF
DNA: TGTGCCAGCAGCTTAGCGCTTGTCCGGCGGAATGAAAAACTGTTTTTT

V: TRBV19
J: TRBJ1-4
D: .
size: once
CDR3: CASTSGPGVREKLFF
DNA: TGTGCCAGTACCTCCGGTCCAGGGGTGCGGGAAAAACTGTTTTTT

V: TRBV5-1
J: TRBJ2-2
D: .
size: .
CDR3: CASSLGTSNTGELFF
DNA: TGCGCCAGCAGCTTGGGTACAAGTAACACCGGGGAGCTGTTTTTT

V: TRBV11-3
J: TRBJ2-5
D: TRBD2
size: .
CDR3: CASSSAGTSGETQYF
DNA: TGTGCCAGCAGCTCTGCCGGGACTAGCGGTGAGACCCAGTACTTC

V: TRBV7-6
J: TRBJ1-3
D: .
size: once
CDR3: CASSLVGPPGNTIYF
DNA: TGTGCCAGCAGCTTAGTGGGCCCTCCTGGAAACACCATATATTTT

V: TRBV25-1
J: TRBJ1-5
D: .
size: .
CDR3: CASSDLQTGCNQPQHF
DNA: TGTGCCAGCAGTGACCTCCAGACAGGATGCAATCAGCCCCAGCATTTT

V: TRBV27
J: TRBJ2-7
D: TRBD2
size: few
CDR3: CASSSLTSVLYEQYF
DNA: TGTGCCAGCAGCAGCCTGACTAGCGTGCTCTACGAGCAGTACTTC

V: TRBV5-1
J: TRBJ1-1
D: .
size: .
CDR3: CASEGVGRTEAFF
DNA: TGCGCCAGCGAAGGAGTGGGGAGGACTGAAGCTTTCTTT

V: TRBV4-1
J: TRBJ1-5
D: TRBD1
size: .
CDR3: CASSLTGANSNQPQHF
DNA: TGCGCCAGCAGCCTTACAGGGGCGAATAGCAATCAGCCCCAGCATTTT

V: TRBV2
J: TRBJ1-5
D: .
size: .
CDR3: CASSEEIQPQHF
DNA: TGTGCCAGCAGTGAGGAGATCCAGCCCCAGCATTTT

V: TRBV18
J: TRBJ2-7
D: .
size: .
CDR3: CASSRGVPRDTHYEQYF
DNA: TGTGCCAGCTCACGAGGGGTCCCCCGGGACACCCACTACGAGCAGTACTTC

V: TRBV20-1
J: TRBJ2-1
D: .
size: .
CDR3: CSATALGGRFF
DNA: TGCAGTGCTACCGCTTTGGGGGGGCGGTTCTTC

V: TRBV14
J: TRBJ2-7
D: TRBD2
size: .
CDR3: CASSPWTRIDEQYF
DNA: TGTGCCAGCAGCCCTTGGACTAGGATAGACGAGCAGTACTTC

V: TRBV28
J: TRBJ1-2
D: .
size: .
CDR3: CASRVQGNYGYTF
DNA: TGTGCCAGCAGAGTACAGGGCAACTATGGCTACACCTTC

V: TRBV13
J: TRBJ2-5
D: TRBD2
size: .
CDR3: CASSRKAPSGGRYQETQYF
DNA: TGTGCCAGCAGCCGGAAGGCGCCTAGCGGGGGGCGGTACCAAGAGACCCAGTACTTC

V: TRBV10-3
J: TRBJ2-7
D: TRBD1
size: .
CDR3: CAISIRDSQIYEQYF
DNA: TGTGCCATCAGTATACGGGACAGCCAAATCTACGAGCAGTACTTC

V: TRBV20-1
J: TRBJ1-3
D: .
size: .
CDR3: CSASFLGQPSAGNTIYF
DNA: TGCAGTGCTAGTTTTTTGGGCCAACCTTCGGCTGGAAACACCATATATTTT

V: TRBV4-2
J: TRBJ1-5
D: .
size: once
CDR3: CASSQDPPPLKRPQHF
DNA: TGTGCCAGCAGCCAAGATCCCCCACCCTTAAAGAGGCCCCAGCATTTT

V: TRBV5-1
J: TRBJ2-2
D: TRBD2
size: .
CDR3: CASTPGTSSYGELFF
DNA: TGCGCCAGCACTCCCGGGACTAGCTCCTACGGGGAGCTGTTTTTT